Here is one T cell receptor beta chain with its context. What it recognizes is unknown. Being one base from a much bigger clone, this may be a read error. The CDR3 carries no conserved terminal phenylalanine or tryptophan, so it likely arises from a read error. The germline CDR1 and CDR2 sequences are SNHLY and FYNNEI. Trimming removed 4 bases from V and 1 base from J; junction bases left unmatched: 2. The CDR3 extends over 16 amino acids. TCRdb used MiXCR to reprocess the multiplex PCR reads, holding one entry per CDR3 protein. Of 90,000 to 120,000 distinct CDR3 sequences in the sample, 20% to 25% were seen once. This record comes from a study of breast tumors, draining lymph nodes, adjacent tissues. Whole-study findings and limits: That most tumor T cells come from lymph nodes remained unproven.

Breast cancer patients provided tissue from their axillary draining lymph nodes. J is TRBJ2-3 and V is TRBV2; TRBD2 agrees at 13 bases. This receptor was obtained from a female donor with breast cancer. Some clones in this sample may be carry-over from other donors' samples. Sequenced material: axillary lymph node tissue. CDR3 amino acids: CASSGGLAGRTDTQYL. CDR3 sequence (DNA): TGTGCCAGCAGTGGGGGACTAGCGGGGCGCACAGATACGCAGTATCTT.